The rows below give T cell receptor beta chains drawn from one sample of a study of T cell changes during pregnancy in multiple sclerosis. The data were produced by immunoSEQ multiplex PCR, yet TCRdb's version contains in-frame clones alone and is incomplete. The sample records roughly 35,000 clones, 92% being singletons. The sample in question was CD4+ T cells from peripheral blood mononuclear cells, obtained in the third trimester of pregnancy. Receptors originate from a female donor in good health, enrolled as a control in a pregnancy study. The CDR3 runs from the conserved cysteine through the conserved F or W. D genes are given only for firm matches. Size tells how often a clone was seen (once, few, many) or the class of an expanded clone, and some rows leave it out.

d_gene	v_gene	len	j_gene	abundance	CDR3aa
TRBD1	TRBV2	14	TRBJ1-1	NA	CASSSGTGGTEAFF
NA	TRBV4-2	17	TRBJ1-3	NA	CASSREGRGGSGNTIYF
TRBD1	TRBV7-2	15	TRBJ2-5	NA	CASSLGGAGGETQYF
TRBD2	TRBV9	19	TRBJ2-3	once	CASNRASGGGSVGTDTQYF
TRBD1	TRBV4-1	18	TRBJ2-6	NA	CASSQPGQGVSGANVLTF
TRBD1	TRBV5-1	16	TRBJ1-3	NA	CASSLGTGRSGNTIYF
TRBD1	TRBV7-8	13	TRBJ1-5	NA	CASSLRTGSPQHF
TRBD1	TRBV2	15	TRBJ2-5	NA	CASSEGQGGQETQYF
TRBD1	TRBV6-6	14	TRBJ2-7	NA	CASSPSTGSHEQYF
TRBD1	TRBV14	16	TRBJ2-7	NA	CASSPGQGTHFYEQYF
TRBD1	TRBV7-9	13	TRBJ1-5	NA	CASTLTGGQPQHF
TRBD1	TRBV5-4	16	TRBJ2-7	NA	CASSLRAGTGSDEQYF
NA	TRBV5-6	15	TRBJ1-4	NA	CASSTNGQGYEKLFF
TRBD2	TRBV5-8	15	TRBJ2-1	NA	CASSWYSGGGYEQFF
TRBD1	TRBV4-1	14	TRBJ1-3	NA	CASGRTGLGNTIYF
NA	TRBV6-6	16	TRBJ1-5	NA	CASSYDRVQANQPQHF
TRBD1	TRBV5-1	15	TRBJ2-1	NA	CASRPTGGSYNEQFF
NA	TRBV9	23	TRBJ2-7	NA	CASSASPRVGQGMTLAGNYEQYF
NA	TRBV6-4	16	TRBJ2-1	NA	CASSVLSGFSYNEQFF
NA	TRBV4-3	17	TRBJ2-7	NA	CASSPTWWPTTSYEQYF
TRBD1	TRBV30	15	TRBJ1-1	once	CAWSVAGGRVTEAFF
TRBD2	TRBV19	14	TRBJ2-1	NA	CASSTGTSGLRQFF
NA	TRBV7-2	16	TRBJ2-5	once	CASSFSGSLNQETQYF
NA	TRBV29-1	13	TRBJ1-5	NA	CSPPRVSNQPQHF
NA	TRBV29-1	15	TRBJ1-2	once	CSARGGTPYDYGYTF
NA	TRBV6-5	13	TRBJ1-5	once	CASRGAGNQPQHF
NA	TRBV4-3	14	TRBJ2-7	NA	CASSLARGVYEQYF
TRBD2	TRBV19	13	TRBJ2-1	NA	CASSARTSNEQFF
TRBD1	TRBV19	16	TRBJ2-7	NA	CASSARHRGRGDEQYF
NA	TRBV11-3	17	TRBJ2-3	NA	CASSRGTLRGGSDTQYF
TRBD2	TRBV4-1	18	TRBJ2-3	NA	CASSQLAGLQASTDTQYF
TRBD1	TRBV4-1	15	TRBJ1-4	NA	CASSQDGTGNEKLFF
TRBD1	TRBV5-1	12	TRBJ1-1	NA	CASSLLTGEVFF
NA	TRBV2	14	TRBJ2-7	NA	CASRDQGGPYEQYF
TRBD2	TRBV28	16	TRBJ2-2	NA	CASSLRRGGRTGELFF
TRBD1	TRBV27	16	TRBJ2-7	NA	CASGTRDRGIGYEQYF
TRBD1	TRBV7-2	15	TRBJ1-4	NA	CASSLSGTALEKLFF
TRBD1	TRBV12-5	14	TRBJ1-5	NA	CASAKTGGNQPQHF